This TCR beta chain was obtained from a study of CD8 T cells in Susac syndrome. A quantity of about 0.5 to 1 ug RNA underwent reverse transcription using random hexamers. The CDR3 of TCR beta was amplified by immunoSEQ multiplex PCR across 54 Vbeta and 13 Jbeta. MiXCR, run by TCRdb on the immunoSEQ multiplex PCR reads, gives a single entry per CDR3 protein. The table lists approximately 150,000 distinct CDR3 sequences, 85% to 95% of them singletons. With 3 bases clipped from V and 2 bases from J, the junction kept 7 bases outside the gene matches. The CDR3 is 15 residues long. Germline loops: CDR1 SGDLS, CDR2 YYNGEE. Included as multiple sclerosis controls were treatment-naive patients who had stable or active relapsing-remitting disease.

The TCR originated in a human donor with multiple sclerosis. The V call is TRBV9, the J call TRBJ1-1; 7 bases fit TRBD1. The sample was CD4+ T cells from PBMCs. Here the CDR3 DNA reads TGTGCCAGCAGCGCGGGACAGCTTTTCAACACTGAAGCTTTCTTT. The encoded protein is CASSAGQLFNTEAFF.